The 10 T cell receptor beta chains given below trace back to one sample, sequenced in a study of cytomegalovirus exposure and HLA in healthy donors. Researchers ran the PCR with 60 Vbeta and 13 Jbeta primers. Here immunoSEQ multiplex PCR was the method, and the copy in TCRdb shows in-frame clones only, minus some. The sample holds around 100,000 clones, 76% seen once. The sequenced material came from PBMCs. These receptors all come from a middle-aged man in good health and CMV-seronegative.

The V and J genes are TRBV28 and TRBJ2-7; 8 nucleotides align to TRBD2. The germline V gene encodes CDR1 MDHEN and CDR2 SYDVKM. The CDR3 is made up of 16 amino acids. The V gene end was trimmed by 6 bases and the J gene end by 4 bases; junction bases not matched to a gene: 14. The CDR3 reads CASSAGGTAFSYEQYV. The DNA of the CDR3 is TGTGCCAGCAGCGCGGGGGGTACGGCGTTTAGTTACGAGCAGTACGTC.

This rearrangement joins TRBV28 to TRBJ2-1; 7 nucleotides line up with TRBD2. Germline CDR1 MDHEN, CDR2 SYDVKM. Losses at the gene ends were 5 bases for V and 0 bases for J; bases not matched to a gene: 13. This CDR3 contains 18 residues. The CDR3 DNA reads TGTGCCAGCAGTCCTCCCCACCGGGGGGTGAGCTCCTACAATGAGCAGTTCTTC. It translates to CASSPPHRGVSSYNEQFF.

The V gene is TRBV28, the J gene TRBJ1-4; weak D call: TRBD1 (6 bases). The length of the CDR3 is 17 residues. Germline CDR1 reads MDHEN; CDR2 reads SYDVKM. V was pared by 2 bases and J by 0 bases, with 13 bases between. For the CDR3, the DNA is TGTGCCAGCAGTTTAGGCCAGGGGATTGCAACTAATGAAAAACTGTTTTTT. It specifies CASSLGQGIATNEKLFF.

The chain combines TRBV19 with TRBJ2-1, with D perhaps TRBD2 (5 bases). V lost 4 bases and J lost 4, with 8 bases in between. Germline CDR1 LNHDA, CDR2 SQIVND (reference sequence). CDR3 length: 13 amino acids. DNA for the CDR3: TGTGCCAGTAGTAAGGACTGGTACAATGAGCAGTTCTTC. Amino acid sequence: CASSKDWYNEQFF.

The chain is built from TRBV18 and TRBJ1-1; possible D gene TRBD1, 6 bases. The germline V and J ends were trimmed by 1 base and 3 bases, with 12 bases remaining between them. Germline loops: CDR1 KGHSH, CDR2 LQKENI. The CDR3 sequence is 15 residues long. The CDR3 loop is CASSPLSKGDTEAFF. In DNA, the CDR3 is TGTGCCAGCTCACCACTGAGCAAGGGGGACACTGAAGCTTTCTTT.

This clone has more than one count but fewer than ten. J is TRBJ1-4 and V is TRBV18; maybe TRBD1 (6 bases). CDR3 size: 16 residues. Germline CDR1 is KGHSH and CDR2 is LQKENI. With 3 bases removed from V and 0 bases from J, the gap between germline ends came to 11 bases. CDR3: CASSPQGLATNEKLFF. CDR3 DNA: TGTGCCAGCTCACCTCAGGGGCTTGCAACTAATGAAAAACTGTTTTTT.

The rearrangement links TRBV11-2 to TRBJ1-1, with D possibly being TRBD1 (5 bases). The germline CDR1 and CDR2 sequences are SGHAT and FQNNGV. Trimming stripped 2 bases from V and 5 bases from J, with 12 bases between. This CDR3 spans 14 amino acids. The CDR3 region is CASSLFVRETEAFF. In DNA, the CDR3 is TGTGCCAGCAGCTTATTCGTCAGGGAAACTGAAGCTTTCTTT.

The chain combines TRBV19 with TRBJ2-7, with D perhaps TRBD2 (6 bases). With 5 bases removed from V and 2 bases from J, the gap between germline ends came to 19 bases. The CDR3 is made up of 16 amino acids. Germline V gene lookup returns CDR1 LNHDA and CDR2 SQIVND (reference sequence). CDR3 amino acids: CASSPLGRKPPYEQYV. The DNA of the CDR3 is TGTGCCAGTAGTCCTCTGGGGAGGAAACCCCCCTACGAGCAGTACGTC.

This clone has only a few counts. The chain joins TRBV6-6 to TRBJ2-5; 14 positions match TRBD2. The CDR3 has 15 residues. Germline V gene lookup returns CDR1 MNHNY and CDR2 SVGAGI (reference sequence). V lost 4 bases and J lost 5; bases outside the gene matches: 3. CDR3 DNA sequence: TGTGCCAGCAGTTTGACTAGCGGGGGGGCCGAGACCCAGTACTTC. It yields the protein CASSLTSGGAETQYF.

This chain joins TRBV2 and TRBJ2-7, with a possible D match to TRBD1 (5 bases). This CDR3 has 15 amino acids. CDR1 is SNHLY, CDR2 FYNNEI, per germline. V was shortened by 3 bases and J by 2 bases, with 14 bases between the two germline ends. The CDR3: CASSDYRLSPYEQYF. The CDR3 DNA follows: TGTGCCAGCAGTGACTACAGGTTAAGCCCCTACGAGCAGTACTTC.